These 25 T cell receptor beta chains were sequenced from one sample in a study of blood T cell repertoires in COVID-19. Generated by immunoSEQ multiplex PCR, the TCRdb table keeps only in-frame clones and is missing some. Altogether over 120,000 clones are present, about 90% being singletons, with the ten largest covering roughly 1.5%. The specimen was peripheral blood. These receptors originate from a woman aged 45-65 years with acute or convalescent COVID-19.

This chain joins TRBV2 and TRBJ2-2; 10 bases map to TRBD2. CDR3 length: 15 residues. Germline CDR1 reads SNHLY; CDR2 reads FYNNEI. V was clipped by 7 bases and J by 7 bases; unmatched bases: 9. CDR3 sequence: CASNLLAGLHGELFF. CDR3 sequence (DNA): TGTGCCAGCAATTTACTAGCGGGACTGCACGGGGAGCTGTTTTTT. Supplemented by reference TRBV2 and TRBJ2-2, the full variable domain reads EPEVTQTPSHQVTQMGQEVILRCVPISNHLYFYWYRQILGQKVEFLVSFYNNEISEKSEIFDDQFSVERPDGSNFTLKIRSTKLEDSAMYFCASNLLAGLHGELFFGEGSRLTVL.

This chain joins TRBV6-6 and TRBJ1-1; TRBD1 matches 7 bases. The CDR3 is 16 amino acids. Trimming at V came to 10 bases and at J to 1 base, leaving 15 bases not matched to a gene. Looked up from germline, CDR1 is MNHNY and CDR2 is SVGAGI (reference sequence). The CDR3 nucleotides are TGTGCCACCGTCCCTGGACAGGCCGGGCGGAACACTGAAGCTTTCTTT. Translated, it gives CATVPGQAGRNTEAFF.

This clone was detected once. This chain links TRBV3-1 (or the pseudogene TRBV3-2) with TRBJ2-5; TRBD2 might be the D (5 bases). In germline, CDR1 is LGHDT, CDR2 YNNKEL (reference sequence). Trimming stripped 5 bases from V and 5 bases from J, with 21 bases between. CDR3 length: 16 amino acids. CDR3 region: CASSTGQAFSGETQYF. CDR3 sequence (DNA): TGTGCCAGCAGCACCGGGCAGGCCTTCTCGGGGGAGACCCAGTACTTC.

This chain joins TRBV7-3 and TRBJ2-2, with D hard to call. CDR1 and CDR2 (germline): SGHTA, FQGTGA. Deletions cut 5 bases from V and 1 base from J, with 11 bases between. The CDR3 covers 15 residues. The CDR3 DNA sequence: TGTGCCAGCAGCCCCTATTCCTTGAACACCGGGGAGCTGTTTTTT. Residues: CASSPYSLNTGELFF.

In this sample, this clone turned up once. The chain combines TRBV2 with TRBJ2-2; 11 bases agree with TRBD2. Unmatched junction bases numbered 9, after V lost 6 bases and J lost 6 bases. CDR3 size: 16 residues. Germline CDR1 SNHLY, CDR2 FYNNEI. The chain's CDR3 is CASRPTSGSGSGELFF. As DNA, the CDR3 is TGTGCCAGCAGACCCACTAGCGGGAGCGGGTCCGGGGAGCTGTTTTTT.

The rearrangement joins TRBV11-2 to TRBJ1-2; D not certain. The germline V gene encodes CDR1 SGHAT and CDR2 FQNNGV. The V end lost 7 bases, the J end lost 4 bases, and 22 bases lay between the germline ends. The CDR3 loop spans 16 amino acids. The CDR3 here is CASTPTAGVAFYGYTF. The CDR3 nucleotides are TGTGCCAGCACCCCAACCGCCGGGGTCGCCTTCTATGGCTACACCTTC.

The chain employs TRBV7-6 and TRBJ2-7; D remains ambiguous. The CDR3 contains 13 residues. Per the germline V gene, CDR1 is SGHVS and CDR2 is FNYEAQ. The V end lost 4 bases, the J end lost 2 bases, and 9 bases lay between the germline ends. The CDR3 nucleotides read TGTGCCAGCAGCTCTCGTTATACCTACGAGCAGTACTTC. This codes for CASSSRYTYEQYF.

CDR3 sequence reads: CASSRGQGETQYF. The CDR3 region has the DNA TGTGCCAGCAGCAGGGGACAGGGTGAGACCCAGTACTTC. This chain joins TRBV7-2 and TRBJ2-5, with 9 positions matching TRBD1. This CDR3 contains 13 residues. Per the germline V gene, CDR1 is SGHTA and CDR2 is FQGNSA. Germline trimming cut 5 bases from V and 5 bases from J; bases unmatched to any gene: 3.

The chain has TRBV18 and TRBJ2-7; D is undetermined. The CDR3 spans 12 residues. Germline CDR1 is KGHSH and CDR2 is LQKENI. The V and J ends lost 5 bases and 2 bases respectively, with 7 bases between them. CDR3 DNA: TGTGCCAGCTCAAACTACACCTACGAGCAGTACTTC. Translation: CASSNYTYEQYF.

The chain joins TRBV18 to TRBJ1-1, with TRBD1 identical over 11 bases. The CDR3 consists of 16 residues. Trimming took 6 bases from V and 0 from J; bases not matched to a gene: 6. Germline V gene lookup returns CDR1 KGHSH and CDR2 LQKENI. In nucleotides, the CDR3 is TGTGCCAGCTCCCCCGGACAGGGGGCCGTGAACACTGAAGCTTTCTTT. It specifies CASSPGQGAVNTEAFF. The whole variable domain, remainder taken from reference TRBV18 and TRBJ1-1, is NAGVMQNPRHLVRRRGQEARLRCSPMKGHSHVYWYRQLPEEGLKFMVYLQKENIIDESGMPKERFSAEFPKEGPSILRIQQVVRGDSAAYFCASSPGQGAVNTEAFFGQGTRLTVV.

This sequence joins TRBV19 and TRBJ1-2; D not resolved. The V end was cut by 9 bases, the J end by 3 bases, with 17 bases between. The CDR3 has 14 amino acids. Germline values: CDR1 LNHDA, CDR2 SQIVND (reference sequence). The CDR3 bases are TGTGCCAGCAGACCGGGCCCTAGCGACTATGGCTACACCTTC. Translating gives CASRPGPSDYGYTF.

The rearrangement uses TRBV20-1 and TRBJ2-3; no firm D call. Trimming left V 3 bases short and J 2 bases short, with 6 bases between. The CDR3 totals 12 residues. The germline CDR1 and CDR2 sequences are DFQATT and SNEGSKA (reference sequence). The CDR3 nucleotides read TGCAGTGCTAGTACAGACACAGATACGCAGTATTTT. Amino acid sequence: CSASTDTDTQYF.

The genes are TRBV5-1 and TRBJ1-1; TRBD1 matches at 7 bases. Germline V lookup: CDR1 SGHRS, CDR2 YFSETQ. V shed 1 base, J shed 4 bases, and the junction held 13 bases outside the gene matches. This CDR3 is 17 amino acids long. This CDR3 reads CASSLQAGGGRATEAFF. Here the CDR3 DNA reads TGCGCCAGCAGCTTGCAGGCAGGGGGTGGTCGGGCCACTGAAGCTTTCTTT.

The chain links TRBV6-5 to TRBJ1-6, with 9 bases lining up with TRBD1. With V trimmed by 2 bases and J by 8 bases, 1 base remained unmatched. Germline V lookup: CDR1 MNHEY, CDR2 SVGAGI. This CDR3 contains 14 residues. CDR3 sequence: CASSYRTGDSPLHF. The CDR3 region has the DNA TGTGCCAGCAGTTACCGGACAGGGGATTCACCCCTCCACTTT.

J is TRBJ2-7 and V is TRBV3-1 (or the pseudogene TRBV3-2), with 8 bases fitting TRBD1. V shed 2 bases, J shed 5 bases, and the junction held 8 bases outside the gene matches. This CDR3 spans 15 amino acids. Germline V lookup: CDR1 LGHDT, CDR2 YNNKEL (reference sequence). The CDR3 sequence: CASSQYDRGYNEQYF. For the CDR3, the DNA is TGTGCCAGCAGCCAATATGACAGGGGATATAACGAGCAGTACTTC.

The gene calls are TRBV3-1 (or the pseudogene TRBV3-2) and TRBJ1-5, with no clear D. The germline V gene encodes CDR1 LGHDT and CDR2 YNNKEL (reference sequence). Between the trimmed V and J ends, which lost 1 base and 5 bases, there was a span of 6 bases. The CDR3 is 13 residues long. Written as DNA, the CDR3 is TGTGCCAGCAGCCAAGGCGGTTATCAGCCCCAGCATTTT. It encodes CASSQGGYQPQHF.

The V gene is TRBV28, the J gene TRBJ1-3; 7 positions agree with TRBD1. Trimming at V came to 2 bases and at J to 3 bases, leaving 4 bases not matched to a gene. The CDR3 has 15 residues. Germline CDR1 reads MDHEN; CDR2 reads SYDVKM. CDR3 sequence reads: CASSLRQGFGNTIYF. The CDR3 coding sequence is TGTGCCAGCAGTTTACGACAGGGTTTTGGAAACACCATATATTTT.

CDR3 loop: CASSGPSTVITEAFF. The CDR3 DNA is TGTGCCAGCAGCGGACCCTCTACAGTGATCACTGAAGCTTTCTTT. The V and J genes are TRBV9 and TRBJ1-1; D unresolved. The CDR3 is made up of 15 amino acids. The germline V gene encodes CDR1 SGDLS and CDR2 YYNGEE. V was trimmed by 3 bases and J by 4 bases, leaving 16 bases between them.

The genes are TRBV5-1 and TRBJ2-1; D not certain. In germline, CDR1 is SGHRS, CDR2 YFSETQ. This CDR3 is 13 amino acids long. V was cut by 5 bases and J by 0 bases, with 6 bases left in between. The CDR3 sequence: CASRLSSYNEQFF. The CDR3 DNA follows: TGCGCCAGCAGGCTCAGCTCCTACAATGAGCAGTTCTTC.

This clone appeared a single time. J is TRBJ2-3 and V is TRBV5-8; 8 bases are shared with TRBD1. The ends lost 3 bases at V and 0 bases at J; junction bases unmatched: 3. Germline-derived CDR1 and CDR2 are SGHTS and YDEGEE. The CDR3 totals 15 residues. CDR3 sequence reads: CASSSGGRSTDTQYF. The CDR3, as DNA: TGTGCCAGCAGCTCAGGGGGCCGAAGCACAGATACGCAGTATTTT.

The J gene is TRBJ1-6, the V gene TRBV30, with 8 nucleotides matching TRBD1. The V gene's germline CDR1 is GTSNPN and CDR2 SVGIG (reference sequence). J lost 9 bases, V lost 3 bases, and 13 bases had no gene match. This CDR3 has 16 residues. CDR3 in amino acids: CAWRYRTGQDGSPLHF. In nucleotides, the CDR3 is TGTGCCTGGAGATATCGGACGGGACAGGATGGTTCACCCCTCCACTTT.

The rearrangement joins TRBV3-1 (or the pseudogene TRBV3-2) to TRBJ2-7, with D possibly matching TRBD2 (5 bases). The CDR3 is made up of 14 amino acids. In germline, CDR1 is LGHDT, CDR2 YNNKEL (reference sequence). Trimming removed 0 bases at V and 0 bases at J, with 6 bases between. In DNA form, the CDR3 reads TGTGCCAGCAGCCAAGAGGGGAGCTCCTACGAGCAGTACTTC. It encodes CASSQEGSSYEQYF.

The chain is built from TRBV19 and TRBJ2-7; 7 bases match TRBD1. The V and J ends lost 6 bases and 2 bases, in that order; junction bases with no gene match: 7. This CDR3 is built from 14 residues. Germline CDR1 is LNHDA and CDR2 is SQIVND (reference sequence). The CDR3 DNA follows: TGTGCCAGTAGCCCGACAGGGACCCCCTACGAGCAGTACTTC. This sequence encodes CASSPTGTPYEQYF. Together with reference TRBV19 and TRBJ2-7, the CDR3 gives the full variable domain: DGGITQSPKYLFRKEGQNVTLSCEQNLNHDAMYWYRQDPGQGLRLIYYSQIVNDFQKGDIAEGYSVSREKKESFPLTVTSAQKNPTAFYLCASSPTGTPYEQYFGPGTRLTVT.

The rearrangement uses TRBV10-2 and TRBJ1-5; D not resolved. This CDR3 region has 14 residues. The germline V and J ends were trimmed by 2 bases and 6 bases, with 11 bases remaining between them. Germline assignment: CDR1 WSHSY and CDR2 SAAADI. The CDR3 loop is CASSETGKVQPQHF. CDR3 in DNA: TGCGCCAGCAGTGAGACGGGGAAGGTTCAGCCCCAGCATTTT.

V usage is TRBV28 and J usage is TRBJ1-4, with D possibly TRBD1 on 6 matching bases. With 5 bases removed from V and 7 bases from J, the gap between germline ends came to 14 bases. The CDR3 is 14 amino acids. Germline loops: CDR1 MDHEN, CDR2 SYDVKM. The CDR3 DNA sequence: TGTGCCAGCAGTCCACAGGGACTATCTGAAAAACTGTTTTTT. As protein: CASSPQGLSEKLFF. Using reference TRBV28 and TRBJ1-4 for the parts outside the CDR3, the full variable domain is DVKVTQSSRYLVKRTGEKVFLECVQDMDHENMFWYRQDPGLGLRLIYFSYDVKMKEKGDIPEGYSVSREKKERFSLILESASTNQTSMYLCASSPQGLSEKLFFGSGTQLSVL.